The clone carrying this TCR beta chain was seen many times. Germline CDR1 reads SQVTM; CDR2 reads ANQGSEA. After removal of 4 bases from V and 6 bases from J, the junction contained 6 bases not matched to a gene. The CDR3 spans 13 residues. The data were taken from a study of T-cell reconstitution after alpha-beta-depleted transplantation in children. Molecular barcoding with unique molecular identifiers was used for the TCRbeta library. TCRdb re-called the PCR reads through MiXCR, storing one row per CDR3 protein. The profile shows hundreds of thousands of distinct CDR3 sequences, around 16% of them singletons.

The sample was PBMCs from the stem cell graft donor, taken from the stem cell graft. The chain recombines TRBV29-1 with TRBJ1-1, with 9 bases aligning to TRBD1. The clonotype comes from a human donor who donated a stem cell graft to a child with acute myeloid leukemia. The CDR3 coding sequence is TGCAGCGTTGGACAGGGGGTGAGGTCTGAAGCTTTCTTT. Protein: CSVGQGVRSEAFF.